This section outlines one TCR beta chain sequence together with its context. Its antigen remains unknown. The sample belongs to a study of T cell responses to AZD1222 COVID-19 vaccine. Findings and limits, study-wide: Most donors were white British and more were female, and clonal diversity was possibly underestimated.

TCRdb keeps only in-frame clones here, not all; method: immunoSEQ multiplex PCR. The table records nearly 110,000 clones, around 90% of them present only once. This CDR3 contains 15 residues. Germline V gene data show CDR1 as SGHVS and CDR2 as FQNEAQ. Trimming removed 4 bases from V and 4 bases from J; junction bases left unmatched: 2. The material was peripheral blood, obtained 28 days after the second AZD1222 dose. The receptor comes from an adult who received the AZD1222 COVID-19 vaccine. This chain uses TRBV7-8 with TRBJ2-1; 12 bases line up with TRBD2. CDR3 amino acids: CASSYLAGGYNEQFF. DNA for the CDR3: TGTGCCAGCAGCTACCTAGCGGGGGGGTACAATGAGCAGTTCTTC.